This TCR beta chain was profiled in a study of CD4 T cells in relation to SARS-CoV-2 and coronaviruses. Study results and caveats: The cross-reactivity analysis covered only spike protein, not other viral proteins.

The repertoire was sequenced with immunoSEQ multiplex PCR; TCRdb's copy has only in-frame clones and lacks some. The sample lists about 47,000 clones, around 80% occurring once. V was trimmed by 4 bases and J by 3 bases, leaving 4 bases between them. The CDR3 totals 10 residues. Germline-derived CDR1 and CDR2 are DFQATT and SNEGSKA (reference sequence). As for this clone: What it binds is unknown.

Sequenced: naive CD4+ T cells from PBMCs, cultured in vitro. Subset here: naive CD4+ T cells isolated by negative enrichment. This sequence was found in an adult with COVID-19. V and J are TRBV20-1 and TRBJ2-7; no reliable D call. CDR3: CSANSYEQYF. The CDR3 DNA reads TGCAGTGCTAACAGCTACGAGCAGTACTTC.